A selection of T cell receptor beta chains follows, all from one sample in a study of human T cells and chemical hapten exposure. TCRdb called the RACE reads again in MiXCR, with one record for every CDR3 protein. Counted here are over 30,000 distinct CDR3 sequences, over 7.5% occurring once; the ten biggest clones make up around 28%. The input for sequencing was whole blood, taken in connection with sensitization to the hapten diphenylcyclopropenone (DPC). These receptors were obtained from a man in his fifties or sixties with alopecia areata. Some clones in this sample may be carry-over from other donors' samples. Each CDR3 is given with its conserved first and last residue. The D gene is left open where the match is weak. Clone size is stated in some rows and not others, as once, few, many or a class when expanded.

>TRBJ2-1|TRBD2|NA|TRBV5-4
TGTGCCAGCAGCTTGGGGCGGGAGACGGGCGAGCAGTTCTTC
CASSLGRETGEQFF
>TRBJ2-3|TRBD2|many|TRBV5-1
TGCGCCAGCAGCATCTCACTAGCGGGGGCCGGCACAGATACGCAGTATTTT
CASSISLAGAGTDTQYF
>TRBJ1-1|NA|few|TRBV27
TGTGCCAGCAGTTTTAAGGGGGGACGAACTGAAGCTTTCTTT
CASSFKGGRTEAFF
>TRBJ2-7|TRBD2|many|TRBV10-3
TGTGCCATCAGTGAGTCGTCTAGCGGGACTTCTTTTTACGAGCAGTACTTC
CAISESSSGTSFYEQYF
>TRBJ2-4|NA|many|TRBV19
TGTGCCAGTAGTCTCGGAGGTAATCTAGCCAAAAACATTCAGTACTTC
CASSLGGNLAKNIQYF
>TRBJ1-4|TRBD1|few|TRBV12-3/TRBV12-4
TGTGCCAGCGCAAGACAGGGGTGGAGGGAAAAACTGTTTTTT
CASARQGWREKLFF
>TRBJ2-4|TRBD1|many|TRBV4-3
TGCGCCAGCAGCCATCCTGAAGGGGGCCATAGCCCCAAAAACATTCAGTACTTC
CASSHPEGGHSPKNIQYF
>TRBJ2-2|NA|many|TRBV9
TGTGCCAGCGCGCTGACAGCCTACAACACCGGGGAGCTGTTTTTT
CASALTAYNTGELFF
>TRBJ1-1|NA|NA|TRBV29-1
TGCAGCGTTGATCGGGGGATGAACACTGAAGCTTTCTTT
CSVDRGMNTEAFF
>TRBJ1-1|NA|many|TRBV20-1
TGCAGTGCTAGAGCGGGGGCGGAGAACACTGAAGCTTTCTTT
CSARAGAENTEAFF
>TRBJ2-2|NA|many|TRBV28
TGTGCCGGCCGGGCCGGGACCGGGGAGCTGTTTTTT
CAGRAGTGELFF
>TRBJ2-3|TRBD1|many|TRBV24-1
TGTGCCACCAGGGGACAGGGGCCTAGCACAGATACGCAGTATTTT
CATRGQGPSTDTQYF
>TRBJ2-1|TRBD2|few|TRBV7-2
TGTGCCAGCAGCTCAGGGACTAGCTTTGAGCAGTTCTTC
CASSSGTSFEQFF
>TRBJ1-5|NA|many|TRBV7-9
TGTGCCAGCAGCCAGGCCCTAAATCAGCCCCAGCATTTT
CASSQALNQPQHF
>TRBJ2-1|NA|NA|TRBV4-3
TGCGCCAGCAGCCAAGTAATACGGAATGAGCAGTTCTTC
CASSQVIRNEQFF
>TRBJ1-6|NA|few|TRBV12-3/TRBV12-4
TGTGCCAGCAGTTTGGTGACCGGGCAGAATTCACCCCTCCACTTT
CASSLVTGQNSPLHF
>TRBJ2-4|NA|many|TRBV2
TGTGCCAGCAGTCCTCAAAACATTCAGTACTTC
CASSPQNIQYF
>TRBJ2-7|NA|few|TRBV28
TGTGCCAGCAGTTTCTTGATTGGTGTCGATCTCTCCTACGAGCAGTACTTC
CASSFLIGVDLSYEQYF
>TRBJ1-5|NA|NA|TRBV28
TGTGCCAGCAGTTCGGGGGGGAGCAATCAGCCCCAGCATTTT
CASSSGGSNQPQHF
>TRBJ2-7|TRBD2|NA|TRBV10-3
TGTGCCATCCGAGCGGGAGGGGGCTACGAGCAGTACTTC
CAIRAGGGYEQYF
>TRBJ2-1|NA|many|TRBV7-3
TGTGCCAGCAGCACCCGCCCGGGTAATGAGCAGTTCTTC
CASSTRPGNEQFF
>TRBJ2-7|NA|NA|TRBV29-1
TGCAGCGGGGGGACGCGCCGGGGCTACGAGCAGTACTTC
CSGGTRRGYEQYF
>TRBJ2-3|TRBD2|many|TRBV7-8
TGTGCCAGCAGCGCCCGCCGGGCTAGCGGGAGCGACGATACGCAGTATTTT
CASSARRASGSDDTQYF
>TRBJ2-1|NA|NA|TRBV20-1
TGCAGTGCGGAGTCGAGGGCCCAACGAGGGAATGAGCAGTTCTTC
CSAESRAQRGNEQFF
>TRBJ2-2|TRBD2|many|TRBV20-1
TGCAGTGCTCCAGGGACTAGCGGGACCACCGGGGAGCTGTTTTTT
CSAPGTSGTTGELFF
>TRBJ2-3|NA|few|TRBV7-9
TGTGCCAGCAGCTTAAGGGAATCGACAGATACGCAGTATTTT
CASSLRESTDTQYF
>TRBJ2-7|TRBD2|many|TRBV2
TGTGCCAGCAGTAAAGGACTAGCGGGAGACGAGCAGTACTTC
CASSKGLAGDEQYF
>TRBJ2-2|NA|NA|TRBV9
TGTGCCAGCAGCCCCCCGCCTCCTACCGGGGAGCTGTTTTTT
CASSPPPPTGELFF
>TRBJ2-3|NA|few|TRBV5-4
TGTGCCAGCAGCTTGTTCACAGATACGCAGTATTTT
CASSLFTDTQYF